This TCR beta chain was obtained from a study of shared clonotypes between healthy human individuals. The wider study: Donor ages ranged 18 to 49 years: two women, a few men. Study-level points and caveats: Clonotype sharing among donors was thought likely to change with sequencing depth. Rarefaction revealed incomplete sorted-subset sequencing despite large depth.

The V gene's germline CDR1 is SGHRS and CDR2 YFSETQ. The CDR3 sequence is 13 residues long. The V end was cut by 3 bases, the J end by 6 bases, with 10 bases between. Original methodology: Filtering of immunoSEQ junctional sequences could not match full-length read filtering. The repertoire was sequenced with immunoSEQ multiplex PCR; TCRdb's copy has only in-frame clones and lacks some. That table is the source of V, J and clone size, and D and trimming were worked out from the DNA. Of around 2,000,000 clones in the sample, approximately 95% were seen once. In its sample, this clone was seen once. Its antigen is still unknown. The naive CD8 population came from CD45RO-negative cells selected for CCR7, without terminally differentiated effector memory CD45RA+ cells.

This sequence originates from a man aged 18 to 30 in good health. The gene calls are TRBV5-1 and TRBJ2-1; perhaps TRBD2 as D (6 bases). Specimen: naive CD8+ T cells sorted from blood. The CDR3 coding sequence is TGCGCCAGCAGCTGGGGGGACTCCAATGAGCAGTTCTTC. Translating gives CASSWGDSNEQFF. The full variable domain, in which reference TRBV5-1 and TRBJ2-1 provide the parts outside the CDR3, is KAGVTQTPRYLIKTRGQQVTLSCSPISGHRSVSWYQQTPGQGLQFLFEYFSETQRNKGNFPGRFSGRQFSNSRSEMNVSTLELGDSALYLCASSWGDSNEQFFGPGTRLTVL.